This TCR beta chain emerged from a study of T cells in Graves' hyperthyroidism and ophthalmopathy. Overall study: Peripheral blood was obtained at initial diagnosis, preceding any treatment.

This clonotype has ten or more counts. Trimming removed 1 base at V and 0 bases at J, with 12 bases between. The CDR3 covers 16 residues. The germline CDR1 and CDR2 sequences are MNHEY and SVGEGT. RNA transcripts yielded amplified TCR beta CDR3 regions. When the TCR CDR3 underwent first-round RT-PCR, the HTBI primer set was used. MiXCR, run by TCRdb on the multiplex PCR reads, gives a single entry per CDR3 protein. Among 250,000 to 350,000 distinct CDR3 sequences, about 20% were seen once, and the ten largest hold roughly 60%. V usage is TRBV6-2 or TRBV6-3 and J usage is TRBJ1-1; D unresolved. This receptor was taken from a man younger than 45 with Graves' ophthalmopathy. What was sequenced was blood. CDR3 nucleotides: TGTGCCAGCAGTTACTTTCCCATCTCGATGAACACTGAAGCTTTCTTT. Its protein is CASSYFPISMNTEAFF.